This T cell receptor beta chain is from a study of cytomegalovirus exposure and HLA in healthy donors. Amplification used 60 Vbeta primers and 13 Jbeta primers. Using immunoSEQ multiplex PCR, the repertoire was profiled, and TCRdb retains in-frame clones only, with some absent. The sample holds about 140,000 clones, about 71% seen once. Study-level results: Some V segments (TRBV6-2 and TRBV6-3 among them) were excluded as indistinguishable.

CDR1 and CDR2 from the germline V gene are LNHDA and SQIVND (reference sequence). This CDR3 is 11 amino acids long. Trimming stripped 5 bases from V and 3 bases from J, with 5 bases between. As for this clone: Its antigen is not known.

This clonotype originated in a woman aged 55 to 70 in good health and CMV-seropositive. V is TRBV19 and J is TRBJ2-7; D is undetermined. The sequencing sample was made of PBMCs. The CDR3 here is CASSYSYEQYF. As DNA, the CDR3 is TGTGCCAGTAGTTACAGCTACGAGCAGTACTTC.